This T cell receptor (beta chain) originates from a study of T cells in Graves' hyperthyroidism and ophthalmopathy. The CDR3 covers 12 residues. Trimming stripped 4 bases from V and 6 bases from J, with 11 bases between. Looked up from germline, CDR1 is DFQATT and CDR2 is SNEGSKA (reference sequence). Researchers amplified the TCR beta CDR3 regions from RNA transcripts. The TCR CDR3 was amplified in a first-round RT-PCR using the HTBI primer set. TCRdb analysed the multiplex PCR reads with MiXCR anew, one entry per CDR3 protein. The sample lists some 500,000 distinct CDR3 sequences; around 24% were seen once. Regarding the study as a whole: In the analysis, a 13 V-J model separated ophthalmopathy from stable hyperthyroidism.

At least ten counts were recorded for this clonotype. As yet, its antigen is unknown. This receptor was identified in a woman younger than 45 with Graves' ophthalmopathy. Source material: blood. The rearrangement links TRBV20-1 to TRBJ2-3, with a possible D match to TRBD1 (6 bases). CDR3 sequence: CSANREKDTQYF. The CDR3 DNA follows: TGCAGTGCTAACAGGGAAAAGGATACGCAGTATTTT.